This T cell receptor beta chain is drawn from a study of regulatory T cells in long-lasting Graves disease. The CDR3 loop spans 16 amino acids. CDR1 and CDR2 (germline): SGHAT, FQNNGV. A remark on this clonotype: A read error may account for a junction end that differs from germline.

Time point of the sample: newly diagnosed GD, antithyroid drugs for less than 3 months. Extracted PBMC RNA gave rise to the TCR library. Library construction for TCR beta used iRepertoire HTBI primers and Arm-PCR of CDR3 regions. Original handling: Spanning all samples, the identified segments comprised 60 to 70 TRBV and some 14 TRBJ. Each CDR3 protein is one row after TCRdb ran MiXCR on the multiplex PCR reads. The V and J calls and clone size are TCRdb's, not the authors'. In the table there are 350,000 to 550,000 distinct CDR3 sequences, more than 13% of which are singletons. These data also formed part of another study, on T cells in Graves' hyperthyroidism and ophthalmopathy.

The receptor was isolated from a woman in her thirties with Graves disease. Material: peripheral blood mononuclear cells (PBMCs), obtained at new diagnosis, from a patient treated with antithyroid drugs. This chain joins TRBV11-2 and TRBJ1-2; perhaps TRBD1 as D (5 bases). CDR3 protein: CTSSLVGAPRVGGYTF. In DNA, the CDR3 is TGTACCAGCAGCTTAGTCGGGGCCCCCCGCGTAGGCGGCTACACCTTC.